This T cell receptor (beta chain) originates from a study of CD8 T cells in ankylosing spondylitis. Germline CDR1 is KGHSH and CDR2 is LQKENI. Trimming took off 3 bases at V and 7 bases at J, with 16 bases between the two ends. The CDR3 is 15 residues long. This clonotype was observed once. Its matching antigen is unknown. In TCRdb, the 5' RACE reads were re-called with MiXCR into one record per CDR3 protein. The table lists about 240,000 distinct CDR3 sequences, approximately 12% of them singletons. Findings and caveats of the study: Reportedly, matched ankylosing spondylitis synovial fluid was significantly enriched for disease-linked clones. Disease-linked clones displayed a CD8+ phenotype and appeared relatively rarely in peripheral blood. Apparently characteristic of ankylosing spondylitis blood was a TCR beta motif (eight highly homologous variants).

Sequencing was carried out using blood, either unsorted or a sorted T cell fraction (not recorded which). This receptor was identified in a male donor with ankylosing spondylitis or in good health (not recorded which). This chain connects TRBV18 to TRBJ2-1; possibly TRBD2 for D (6 bases). CDR3: CASSPGGISRNEQFF. The CDR3, as DNA: TGTGCCAGCTCACCGGGCGGGATCTCGCGTAATGAGCAGTTCTTC.